This T cell receptor (beta chain) derives from a study of T-cell reconstitution after alpha-beta-depleted transplantation in children. In the case of this clonotype: The antigen remains unidentified.

Unique molecular identifiers were built into the TCRbeta library. From the PCR reads, TCRdb called clonotypes with MiXCR, one entry per CDR3 protein. The table lists about a million distinct CDR3 sequences, about 26% of them singletons. Study-wide findings and caveats: Surviving recipient T cells and thymic progenitors produced the high day-60 TCRbeta diversity seen in some patients.

Germline lookup yields CDR1 LGHNA and CDR2 YNFKEQ. CDR3 length: 19 amino acids. The J segment lost 1 base and the V segment lost 0 bases, leaving 11 bases of the junction unmatched. The chain employs TRBV4-2 and TRBJ2-3, with TRBD2 matching 9 bases. The sequences come from PBMCs, mostly from graft donor cells, collected 360 days after TCRalphabeta/CD19-depleted stem cell transplant. The sequence was collected from a boy under two years old who had a stem cell transplant for SCID, so the T cells may come from the graft donor. CDR3 DNA: TGTGCCAGCAGCCAAGATCCTGGCGGGGGGGCGTTTGGCACAGATACGCAGTATTTT. Protein: CASSQDPGGGAFGTDTQYF.